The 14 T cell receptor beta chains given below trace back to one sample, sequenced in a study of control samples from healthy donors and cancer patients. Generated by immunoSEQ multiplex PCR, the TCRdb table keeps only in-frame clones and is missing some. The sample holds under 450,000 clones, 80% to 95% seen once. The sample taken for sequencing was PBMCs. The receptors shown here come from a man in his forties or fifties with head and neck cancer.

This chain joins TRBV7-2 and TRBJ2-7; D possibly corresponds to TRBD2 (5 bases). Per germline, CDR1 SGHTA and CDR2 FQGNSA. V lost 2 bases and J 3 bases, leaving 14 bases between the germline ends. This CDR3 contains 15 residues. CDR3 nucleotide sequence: TGTGCCAGCAGCTTAACATTCCGGGATTTCTACGAGCAGTACTTC. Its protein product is CASSLTFRDFYEQYF.

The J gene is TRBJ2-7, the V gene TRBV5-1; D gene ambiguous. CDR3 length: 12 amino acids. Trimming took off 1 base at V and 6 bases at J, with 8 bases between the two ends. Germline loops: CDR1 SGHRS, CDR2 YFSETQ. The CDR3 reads CASSLSAGEQYF. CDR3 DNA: TGCGCCAGCAGCTTGTCAGCCGGCGAGCAGTACTTC.

DNA for the CDR3: TGTGCCAGCAGTTCGGGACTCCCCAGGGAGCTGTTTTTT. Protein product: CASSSGLPRELFF. This rearrangement joins TRBV6-5 to TRBJ2-2; possibly TRBD2 for D (6 bases). The CDR3 loop spans 13 amino acids. V lost 4 bases and J 9 bases, leaving 12 bases between the germline ends. The germline V gene encodes CDR1 MNHEY and CDR2 SVGAGI.

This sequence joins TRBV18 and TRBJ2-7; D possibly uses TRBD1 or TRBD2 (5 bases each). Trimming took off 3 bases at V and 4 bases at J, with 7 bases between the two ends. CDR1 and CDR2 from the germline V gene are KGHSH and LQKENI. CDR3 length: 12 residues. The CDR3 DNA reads TGTGCCAGCTCACCGGGGGAGTACGAGCAGTACTTC. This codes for CASSPGEYEQYF.

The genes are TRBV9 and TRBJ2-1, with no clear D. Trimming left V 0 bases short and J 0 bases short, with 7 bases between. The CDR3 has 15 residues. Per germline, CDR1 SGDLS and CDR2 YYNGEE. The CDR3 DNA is TGTGCCAGCAGCGTAGTCAGCGCCTCCTACAATGAGCAGTTCTTC. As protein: CASSVVSASYNEQFF.

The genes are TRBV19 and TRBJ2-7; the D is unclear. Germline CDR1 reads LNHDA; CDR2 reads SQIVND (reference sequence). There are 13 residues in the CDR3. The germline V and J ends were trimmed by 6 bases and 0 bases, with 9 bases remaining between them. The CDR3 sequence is CASRGQSSYEQYF. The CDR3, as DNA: TGTGCCAGTAGGGGTCAGAGCTCCTACGAGCAGTACTTC.

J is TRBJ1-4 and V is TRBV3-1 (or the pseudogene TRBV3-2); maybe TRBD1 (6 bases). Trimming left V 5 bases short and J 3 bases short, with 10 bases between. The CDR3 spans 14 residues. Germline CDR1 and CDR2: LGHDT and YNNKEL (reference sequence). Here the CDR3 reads CASSSRTANEKLFF. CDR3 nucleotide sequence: TGTGCCAGCAGCTCCCGGACAGCTAATGAAAAACTGTTTTTT.

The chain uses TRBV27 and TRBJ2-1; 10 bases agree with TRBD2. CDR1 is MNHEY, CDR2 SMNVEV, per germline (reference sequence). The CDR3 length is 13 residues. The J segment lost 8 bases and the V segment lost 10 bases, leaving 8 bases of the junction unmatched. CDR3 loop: CANRTSGQDEQFF. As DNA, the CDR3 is TGTGCCAACCGGACTAGCGGTCAGGATGAGCAGTTCTTC.

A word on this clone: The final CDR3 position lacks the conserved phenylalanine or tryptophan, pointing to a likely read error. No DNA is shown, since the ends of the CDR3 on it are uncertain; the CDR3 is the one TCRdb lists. This chain's CDR3 is CSAYRQGPLY. The V and J genes are TRBV20-1 and TRBJ1-2; TRBD1, as called in the table, went unchecked against the DNA. From germline, CDR1 is DFQATT and CDR2 SNEGSKA (reference sequence). The CDR3 totals 10 residues, both ends included.

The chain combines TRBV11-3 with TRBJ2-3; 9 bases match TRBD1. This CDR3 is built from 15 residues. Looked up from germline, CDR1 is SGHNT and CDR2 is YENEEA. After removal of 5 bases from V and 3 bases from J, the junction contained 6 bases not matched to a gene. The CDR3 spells CASSLRTGETDTQYF. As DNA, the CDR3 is TGTGCCAGCAGCCTGAGGACAGGGGAGACAGATACGCAGTATTTT.

CDR3 nucleotides: TGTGCCAGCAGTTATAGTAACAGGGTCGGCCCTGAAGCTTTCTTT. As protein: CASSYSNRVGPEAFF. V is TRBV6-2 or TRBV6-3 and J is TRBJ1-1; D is perhaps TRBD1 (6 bases). Trimming removed 3 bases from V and 6 bases from J, with 17 bases in between. This CDR3 region has 15 residues. The germline CDR1 and CDR2 sequences are MNHEY and SVGEGT.

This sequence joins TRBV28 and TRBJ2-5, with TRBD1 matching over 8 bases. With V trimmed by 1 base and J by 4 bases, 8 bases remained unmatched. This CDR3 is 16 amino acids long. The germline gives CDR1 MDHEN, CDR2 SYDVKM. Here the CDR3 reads CASSLSLAGGLETQYF. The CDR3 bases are TGTGCCAGCAGTTTATCCCTCGCAGGGGGCTTAGAGACCCAGTACTTC.

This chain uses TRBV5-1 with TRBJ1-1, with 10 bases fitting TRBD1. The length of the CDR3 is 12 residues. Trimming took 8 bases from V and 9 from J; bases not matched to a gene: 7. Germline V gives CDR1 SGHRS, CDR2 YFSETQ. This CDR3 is CASSPGQGKAFF. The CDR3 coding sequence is TGCGCCAGTTCGCCGGGACAGGGGAAAGCTTTCTTT.

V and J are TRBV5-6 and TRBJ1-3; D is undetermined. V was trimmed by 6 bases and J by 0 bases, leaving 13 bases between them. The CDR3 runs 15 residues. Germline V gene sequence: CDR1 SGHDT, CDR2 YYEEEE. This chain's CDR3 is CASTLGRSSGNTIYF. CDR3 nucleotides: TGTGCCAGCACACTGGGCCGGAGCTCTGGAAACACCATATATTTT.